What follows are 11 T cell receptor beta chains derived from one specimen sequenced in a study of shared clonotypes between healthy human individuals. The table came from immunoSEQ multiplex PCR; TCRdb's copy has only in-frame clones and leaves some out. The profile covers roughly 1.5 million clones, with 95% to 99% appearing a single time and roughly 0.4% taken by the ten largest. Sample: naive CD4+ T cells sorted from blood. Noted subset: CD45RA+ positively selected. The receptors derive from a man between 25 and 39 years old in good health.

The chain links TRBV7-6 to TRBJ2-1; 9 nucleotides align to TRBD2. Germline V lookup: CDR1 SGHVS, CDR2 FNYEAQ. CDR3 length: 17 amino acids. The ends lost 2 bases at V and 6 bases at J; junction bases unmatched: 11. The CDR3, as DNA: TGTGCCAGCAGCTTACCCTCTCCGGGACTAGCTCGCAATGAGCAGTTCTTC. Translated: CASSLPSPGLARNEQFF.

CDR3 sequence reads: CSAEDGYTF. CDR3 in DNA: TGCAGTGCTGAGGATGGCTACACCTTC. The chain couples TRBV20-1 to TRBJ1-2; D gene ambiguous. V was cut by 5 bases and J by 6 bases, with 4 bases left in between. Germline values: CDR1 DFQATT, CDR2 SNEGSKA (reference sequence). This CDR3 comprises 9 residues.

This clone was seen a single time. This chain connects TRBV30 to TRBJ2-7; no reliable D call. V was clipped by 1 base and J by 3 bases, with 7 bases between them. This CDR3 is built from 12 residues. Germline lookup yields CDR1 GTSNPN and CDR2 SVGIG (reference sequence). This chain's CDR3 is CAWSGPHYEQYF. In nucleotides, the CDR3 is TGTGCCTGGAGTGGTCCCCACTACGAGCAGTACTTC.

The chain joins TRBV27 to TRBJ1-5, with 10 bases that match TRBD1. After removal of 4 bases from V and 5 bases from J, the junction contained 14 bases not matched to a gene. The CDR3 sequence is 18 residues long. Germline assignment: CDR1 MNHEY and CDR2 SMNVEV (reference sequence). The CDR3 is CASSSTTGTGVSYQPQHF. The DNA of the CDR3 is TGTGCCAGCAGTTCAACCACCGGGACAGGGGTTTCGTATCAGCCCCAGCATTTT.

The V and J genes are TRBV5-4 and TRBJ2-2; a weak D match, TRBD1 (5 bases). Germline V CDR1 and CDR2: SGHNT, YYREEE (reference sequence). Trimming stripped 2 bases from V and 0 bases from J, with 17 bases between. The CDR3 covers 18 residues. This chain's CDR3 is CASSLKRPDTTNTGELFF. CDR3 bases: TGTGCCAGCAGCTTAAAGAGACCGGACACGACGAACACCGGGGAGCTGTTTTTT.

This clone appeared a single time. This chain uses TRBV5-4 with TRBJ2-1; 15 bases fit TRBD2. Germline loops: CDR1 SGHNT, CDR2 YYREEE (reference sequence). J was trimmed by 5 bases and V by 4 bases; bases with no gene match: 7. There are 17 residues in the CDR3. CDR3 coding DNA: TGTGCCAGCAGCAGGACTAGCGGGAGGGCCTTGAACAATGAGCAGTTCTTC. Its translation is CASSRTSGRALNNEQFF.

The V and J genes are TRBV4-3 and TRBJ2-7; 8 positions agree with TRBD2. Trimming cost V 0 bases and J 6 bases; bases outside gene matches: 7. The CDR3 covers 15 residues. The V gene's germline CDR1 is LGHNA and CDR2 YSLEER. CDR3 amino acids: CASSQDRAGVSEQYF. The CDR3 bases are TGCGCCAGCAGCCAAGATCGAGCGGGAGTCTCCGAGCAGTACTTC.

This chain links TRBV18 with TRBJ1-1; 7 bases are a match to TRBD1. The V gene end was trimmed by 3 bases and the J gene end by 1 base; junction bases not matched to a gene: 2. Looked up from germline, CDR1 is KGHSH and CDR2 is LQKENI. CDR3 length: 14 residues. CDR3 bases: TGTGCCAGCTCACCCGGGACAGCGAACACTGAAGCTTTCTTT. Translation: CASSPGTANTEAFF.

The rearrangement uses TRBV7-9 and TRBJ2-5; TRBD2 matches 7 bases. This CDR3 comprises 14 residues. V gave up 5 bases and J gave up 1 base; unmatched junction bases: 4. Germline V gene sequence: CDR1 SEHNR, CDR2 FQNEAQ (reference sequence). CDR3 protein: CASSLPSGQETQYF. The DNA of the CDR3 is TGTGCCAGCAGCCTCCCTAGCGGCCAAGAGACCCAGTACTTC.

The chain recombines TRBV9 with TRBJ2-1, with no clear D. The CDR3 sequence is 16 residues long. The V gene lost 0 bases and the J gene lost 5 bases, with 15 bases spanning the gap. CDR1 and CDR2 from the germline V gene are SGDLS and YYNGEE. For the CDR3, the DNA is TGTGCCAGCAGCGTAGATCCGCGACCTCCTCACAATGAGCAGTTCTTC. Protein sequence: CASSVDPRPPHNEQFF. Full variable domain (outside the CDR3, taken from reference TRBV9 and TRBJ2-1): DSGVTQTPKHLITATGQRVTLRCSPRSGDLSVYWYQQSLDQGLQFLIQYYNGEERAKGNILERFSAQQFPDLHSELNLSSLELGDSALYFCASSVDPRPPHNEQFFGPGTRLTVL.

V is TRBV5-1 and J is TRBJ2-3, with TRBD2 matching 9 bases. J was trimmed by 2 bases and V by 9 bases; bases with no gene match: 7. From germline, CDR1 is SGHRS and CDR2 YFSETQ. The length of the CDR3 is 14 residues. The CDR3 nucleotides read TGCGCCACCTCCGGACTAGCGACCACAGATACGCAGTATTTT. Its translation is CATSGLATTDTQYF.